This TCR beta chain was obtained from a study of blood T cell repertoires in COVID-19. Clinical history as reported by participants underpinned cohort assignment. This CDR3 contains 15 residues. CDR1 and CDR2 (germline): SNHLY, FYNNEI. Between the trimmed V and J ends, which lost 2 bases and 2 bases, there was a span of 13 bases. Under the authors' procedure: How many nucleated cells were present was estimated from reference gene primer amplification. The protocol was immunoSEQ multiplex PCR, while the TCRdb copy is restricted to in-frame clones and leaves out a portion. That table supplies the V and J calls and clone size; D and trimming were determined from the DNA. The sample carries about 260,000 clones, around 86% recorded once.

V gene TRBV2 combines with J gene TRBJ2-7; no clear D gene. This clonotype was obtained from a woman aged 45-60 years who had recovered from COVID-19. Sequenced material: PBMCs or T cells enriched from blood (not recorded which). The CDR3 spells CASSEPITYTYEQYF. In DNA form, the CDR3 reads TGTGCCAGCAGTGAACCTATAACCTATACCTACGAGCAGTACTTC.